This T cell receptor beta chain was observed in a study of blood T cell repertoires in COVID-19. Overall study: Italy, Spain and the United States were the sources of the convalescent and acute COVID-19 samples. Sources were T cells, B-cell-depleted T cells, or PBMCs; the material itself was cDNA or gDNA.

Measured with immunoSEQ multiplex PCR; TCRdb has only the in-frame clones, and not every one. The sample records 100,000 or so clones, around 87% being singletons. The CDR3 contains 14 residues. With 7 bases clipped from V and 1 base from J, the junction kept 1 base outside the gene matches. The V gene's germline CDR1 is SQVTM and CDR2 ANQGSEA. The clonotype comes from a man between 45 and 60 years old with active or convalescent COVID-19. The chain recombines TRBV29-1 with TRBJ2-2, with 12 bases identical to TRBD2. What was sequenced was peripheral blood. In nucleotides, the CDR3 is TGCAGCGCACTAGCGGGGGGGAACACCGGGGAGCTGTTTTTT. This translates into CSALAGGNTGELFF.